What follows describes a single T cell receptor beta chain. Its antigen is unknown. This CDR3 region has 12 residues. The germline V and J ends were trimmed by 7 bases and 3 bases, with 9 bases remaining between them. Germline values: CDR1 LNHDA, CDR2 SQIVND (reference sequence). The data belong to a study of T cell responses to AZD1222 COVID-19 vaccine. Study results and caveats: Spike-specific TCR breadth and depth both grew after two AZD1222 doses. White British people made up most donors, females outnumbered males, and clonal diversity was possibly underestimated.

Assay used: immunoSEQ multiplex PCR; TCRdb lists only in-frame clones, some missing. The data contain some 140,000 clones, approximately 92% of them singletons. The V gene is TRBV19, the J gene TRBJ1-2; D possibly corresponds to TRBD1 (6 bases). The sample in question was peripheral blood, obtained 28 days after the second AZD1222 dose. This receptor was obtained from an adult who received the AZD1222 COVID-19 vaccine. CDR3: CASTGEDYGYTF. The CDR3 nucleotides read TGTGCCAGTACAGGGGAAGACTATGGCTACACCTTC.